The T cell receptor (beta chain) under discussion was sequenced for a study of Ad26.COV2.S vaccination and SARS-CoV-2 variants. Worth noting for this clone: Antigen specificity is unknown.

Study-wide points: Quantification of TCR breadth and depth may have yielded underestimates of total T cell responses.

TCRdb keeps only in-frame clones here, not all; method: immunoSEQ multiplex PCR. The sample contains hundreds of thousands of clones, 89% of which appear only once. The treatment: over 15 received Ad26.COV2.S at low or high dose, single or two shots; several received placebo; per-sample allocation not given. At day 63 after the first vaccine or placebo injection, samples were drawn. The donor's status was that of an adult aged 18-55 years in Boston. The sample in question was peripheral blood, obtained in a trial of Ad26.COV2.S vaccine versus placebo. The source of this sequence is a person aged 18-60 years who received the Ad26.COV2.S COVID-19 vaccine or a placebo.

CDR3 nucleotide sequence: TGTGCCAGCAGTCTCGACAGGGGGCGAACTGAAGCTTTCTTT. Residues: CASSLDRGRTEAFF. The chain couples TRBV27 to TRBJ1-1, with 10 bases lining up with TRBD1. The germline V gene has CDR1 MNHEY and CDR2 SMNVEV (reference sequence). J was trimmed by 5 bases and V by 5 bases; bases with no gene match: 5. The CDR3 totals 14 residues.